Listed below are T cell receptor beta chains from one sample, sequenced in a study of cytomegalovirus exposure and HLA in healthy donors. Sequencing was performed with immunoSEQ multiplex PCR; in TCRdb, only in-frame clones are kept and a portion is missing. The sample yields 150,000 to 180,000 clones, over 65% seen once. Sequencing was performed on PBMCs. Receptor source: a woman aged 35 to 49 in good health and CMV-seronegative. Each CDR3 is given with its conserved first and last residue. The D gene is left open where the match is weak. The size of a clone is reported for some rows only, either as once, few or many, or as a class for expanded clones.

16 | TRBJ2-7 | TRBV10-2 | TRBD2 | few | CASILAGGDDTYEQYF | TGCGCCAGCATACTAGCGGGGGGCGATGATACCTACGAGCAGTACTTC
16 | TRBJ2-5 | TRBV19 | TRBD2 | NA | CASSAGLAGMRETQYF | TGTGCCAGTAGTGCAGGACTAGCGGGGATGAGGGAGACCCAGTACTTC
14 | TRBJ2-1 | TRBV7-6 | TRBD1 | once | CASSIQGIYNEQFF | TGTGCCAGCAGCATACAGGGGATCTACAATGAGCAGTTCTTC
15 | TRBJ1-1 | TRBV7-8 | TRBD1 | NA | CASSLVRDRGLEAFF | TGTGCCAGCAGCTTAGTACGGGACAGGGGGCTGGAAGCTTTCTTT
15 | TRBJ1-2 | TRBV19 | NA | once | CASSPSGPNLYGYTF | TGTGCCAGTAGTCCAAGTGGGCCGAATCTCTATGGCTACACCTTC
15 | TRBJ2-1 | TRBV6-5 | TRBD1 | NA | CASSYLGQGPGEQFF | TGTGCCAGCAGTTACCTGGGACAGGGGCCGGGTGAGCAGTTCTTC
12 | TRBJ1-5 | TRBV6-1 | NA | NA | CAIRDTNQPQHF | TGTGCCATCCGGGACACTAATCAGCCCCAGCATTTT
14 | TRBJ1-2 | TRBV28 | TRBD1 | NA | CASSSLGQGDGYTF | TGTGCCAGCAGTTCCCTAGGGCAGGGGGATGGCTACACCTTC
12 | TRBJ1-1 | TRBV29-1 | NA | NA | CSAPQYGGPAFF | TGCAGCGCTCCCCAGTACGGGGGGCCAGCTTTCTTT
14 | TRBJ2-5 | TRBV19 | NA | once | CASSPSQGGETQYF | TGTGCCAGTAGCCCGAGCCAAGGAGGGGAGACCCAGTACTTC
13 | TRBJ2-7 | TRBV5-4 | NA | NA | CASSPADTYEQYF | TGTGCCAGCAGCCCCGCCGACACCTACGAGCAGTACTTC
12 | TRBJ2-7 | TRBV7-9 | TRBD1 | NA | CASSIGTVEQYF | TGTGCCAGCAGCATCGGGACAGTCGAGCAGTACTTC
15 | TRBJ2-3 | TRBV6-1 | NA | NA | CASSELGSITDTQYF | TGTGCCAGCAGTGAACTAGGAAGTATCACAGATACGCAGTATTTT
13 | TRBJ2-3 | TRBV7-2 | NA | NA | CASSYYATDTQYF | TGTGCCAGCAGCTACTACGCCACAGATACGCAGTATTTT
15 | TRBJ2-5 | TRBV6-5 | TRBD1 | NA | CASSSPGQGEETQYF | TGTGCCAGCAGTTCCCCAGGACAGGGGGAAGAGACCCAGTACTTC
14 | TRBJ1-1 | TRBV30 | NA | NA | CAWSAQGRGTEAFF | TGTGCCTGGAGTGCTCAAGGCCGCGGCACTGAAGCTTTCTTT
15 | TRBJ1-3 | TRBV5-4 | NA | NA | CASSPGGGTGNTIYF | TGTGCCAGCAGCCCCGGGGGGGGGACTGGAAACACCATATATTTT
14 | TRBJ1-1 | TRBV9 | NA | NA | CASSPISEDSEAFF | TGTGCCAGCAGCCCCATCAGTGAAGACTCTGAAGCTTTCTTT